The sequence of this T cell receptor (beta chain) was determined in a study of technical replicates of blood from a few donors. Profiled with immunoSEQ multiplex PCR; TCRdb holds only in-frame clones, not every one. The sample contains about 6,900 clones, 90% to 96% of which appear only once. The CDR3 loop spans 16 amino acids. The V segment lost 2 bases and the J segment 4 bases; nucleotides outside the gene matches: 5. Germline CDR1 SGHVS, CDR2 FQNEAQ. The clonotype comes from a human donor in good health. The V call is TRBV7-8, the J call TRBJ2-5, with 12 nucleotides matching TRBD2. The sequenced sample consisted of PBMCs. The CDR3 loop reads CASSLWTSGVGETQYF. CDR3 sequence (DNA): TGTGCCAGCAGCTTATGGACTAGCGGGGTCGGAGAGACCCAGTACTTC.